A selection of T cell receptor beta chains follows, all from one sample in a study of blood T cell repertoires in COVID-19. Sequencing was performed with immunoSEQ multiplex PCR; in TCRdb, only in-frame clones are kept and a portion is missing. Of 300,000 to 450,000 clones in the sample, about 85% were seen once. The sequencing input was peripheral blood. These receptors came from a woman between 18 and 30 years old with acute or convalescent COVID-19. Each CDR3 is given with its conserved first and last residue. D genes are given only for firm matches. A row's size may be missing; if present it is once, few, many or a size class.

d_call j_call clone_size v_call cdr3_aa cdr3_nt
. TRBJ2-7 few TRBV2 CASTSGDEQYF TGTGCCAGCACGTCAGGGGACGAGCAGTACTTC
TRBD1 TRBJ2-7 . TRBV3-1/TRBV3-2 CASSQGQGGYEQYF TGTGCCAGCAGCCAGGGACAGGGAGGCTACGAGCAGTACTTC
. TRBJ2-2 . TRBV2 CASSGGQGVGELFF TGTGCCAGCAGCGGGGGGCAGGGTGTCGGGGAGCTGTTTTTT
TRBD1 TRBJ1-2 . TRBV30 CAWSIPGTGGDYGYTF TGTGCCTGGAGTATTCCCGGGACAGGGGGAGACTATGGCTACACCTTC
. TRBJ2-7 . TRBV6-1 CASSEVGLRDEQYF TGTGCCAGCAGTGAAGTCGGCTTACGGGACGAGCAGTACTTC
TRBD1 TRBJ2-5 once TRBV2 CASSDGAGTGAYQETQYF TGTGCCAGCAGTGATGGAGCCGGGACAGGGGCGTACCAAGAGACCCAGTACTTC
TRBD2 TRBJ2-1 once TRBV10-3 CATQDSGGNEQFF TGTGCCACCCAAGATAGCGGGGGGAATGAGCAGTTCTTC
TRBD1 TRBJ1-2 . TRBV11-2 CASSLGQGENGYTF TGTGCCAGCAGCTTAGGACAGGGGGAGAATGGCTACACCTTC
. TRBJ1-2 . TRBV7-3 CASSLNIFADGYTF TGTGCCAGCAGCTTAAACATCTTCGCGGATGGCTACACCTTC
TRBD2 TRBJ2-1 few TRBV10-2 CASSEGAGGPSSIFYNEQFF TGCGCCAGCAGTGAAGGGGCGGGGGGGCCCTCTTCTATTTTCTACAATGAGCAGTTCTTC
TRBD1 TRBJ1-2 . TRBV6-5 CASSRDPGQGSYTF TGTGCCAGCAGTCGCGACCCGGGACAGGGAAGCTACACCTTC
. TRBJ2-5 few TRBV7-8 CASSPMPTRGETQYF TGTGCCAGCAGCCCCATGCCTACGCGCGGCGAGACCCAGTACTTC
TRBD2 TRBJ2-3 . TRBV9 CASSATFSGGYTDTQYF TGTGCCAGCAGCGCCACCTTTAGCGGGGGATATACAGATACGCAGTATTTT
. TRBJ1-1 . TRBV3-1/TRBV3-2 CASSQVDGRTEAFF TGTGCCAGCAGCCAAGTCGATGGGAGGACTGAAGCTTTCTTT
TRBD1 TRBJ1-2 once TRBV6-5 CASMHGFNRGDGYTF TGTGCCAGCATGCATGGGTTTAACAGGGGCGATGGCTACACCTTC
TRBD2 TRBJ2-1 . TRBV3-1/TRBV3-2 CASSGTRNGNEQFF TGTGCCAGCAGCGGGACTAGAAATGGGAATGAGCAGTTCTTC
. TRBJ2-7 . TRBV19 CASSERADYYEQYF TGTGCCAGTAGTGAGCGGGCCGATTACTACGAGCAGTACTTC
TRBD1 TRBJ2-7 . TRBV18 CASSLGQGISYEQYF TGTGCCAGCTCACTGGGACAGGGGATCTCCTACGAGCAGTACTTC
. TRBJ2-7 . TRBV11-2 CASSLAGEYSYEQYF TGTGCCAGCAGCTTAGCAGGGGAATACTCCTACGAGCAGTACTTC
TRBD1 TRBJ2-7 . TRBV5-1 CASSLAQGSREQYF TGCGCCAGCAGCTTAGCACAGGGGTCGCGAGAGCAGTACTTC
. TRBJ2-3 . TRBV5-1 CASSLGQGGTDTQYF TGCGCCAGCAGCTTGGGGCAGGGCGGAACGGATACGCAGTATTTT
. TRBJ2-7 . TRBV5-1 CASSLGLDYEQYF TGCGCCAGCAGCTTGGGACTAGACTACGAGCAGTACTTC
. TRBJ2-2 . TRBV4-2 CASSQVMQVAGELFF TGTGCCAGCAGCCAAGTCATGCAGGTTGCCGGGGAGCTGTTTTTT
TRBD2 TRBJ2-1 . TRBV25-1 CATLAGARDEQFF TGTGCCACCTTAGCGGGAGCGAGGGATGAGCAGTTCTTC
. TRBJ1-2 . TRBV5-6 CASSLVSVNYGYTF TGTGCCAGCAGCTTGGTATCGGTAAACTATGGCTACACCTTC
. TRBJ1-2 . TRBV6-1 CASSERGGYTF TGTGCCAGCAGTGAAAGGGGTGGCTACACCTTC
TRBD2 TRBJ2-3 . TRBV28 CASSILAGIQDTQYF TGTGCCAGCAGTATCCTAGCGGGAATACAAGATACGCAGTATTTT
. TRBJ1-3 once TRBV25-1 CASSTSRGTGNTIYF TGTGCCAGCAGTACCTCCCGGGGGACTGGAAACACCATATATTTT
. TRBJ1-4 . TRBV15 CATSRDRGDEKLFF TGTGCCACCAGCAGAGACAGGGGAGATGAAAAACTGTTTTTT
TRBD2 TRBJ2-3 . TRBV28 CASSLLAGGTDTQYF TGTGCCAGCAGTTTACTAGCGGGAGGGACAGATACGCAGTATTTT
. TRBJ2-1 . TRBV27 CASSPTLPRYNEQFF TGTGCCAGCAGTCCCACCCTCCCGAGGTACAATGAGCAGTTCTTC
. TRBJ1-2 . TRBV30 CAESRGEPSDYGYTF TGTGCCGAGAGCCGGGGAGAGCCCTCGGATTATGGCTACACCTTC
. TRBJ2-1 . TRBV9 CASSVLADAYNEQFF TGTGCCAGCAGCGTGTTGGCAGATGCCTACAATGAGCAGTTCTTC
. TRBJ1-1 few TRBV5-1 CASSLQGDFDREAFF TGCGCCAGCAGCCTACAAGGCGACTTTGATCGGGAAGCTTTCTTT
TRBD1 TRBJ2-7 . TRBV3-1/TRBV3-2 CASSLTGGDYEQYF TGTGCCAGCAGCCTCACAGGGGGCGACTACGAGCAGTACTTC
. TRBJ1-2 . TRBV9 CASSVGGGGYTF TGTGCCAGCAGCGTGGGTGGAGGTGGCTACACCTTC